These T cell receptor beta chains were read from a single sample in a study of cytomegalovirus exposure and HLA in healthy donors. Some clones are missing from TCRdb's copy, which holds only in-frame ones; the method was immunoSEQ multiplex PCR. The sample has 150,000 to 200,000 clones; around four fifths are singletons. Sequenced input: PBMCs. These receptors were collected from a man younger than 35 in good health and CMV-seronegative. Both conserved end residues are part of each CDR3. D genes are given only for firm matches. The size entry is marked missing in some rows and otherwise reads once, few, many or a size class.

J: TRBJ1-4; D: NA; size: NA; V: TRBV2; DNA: TGTGCCAGCGCGTACGGGGGGGAGGTAACTAATGAAAAACTGTTTTTT; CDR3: CASAYGGEVTNEKLFF
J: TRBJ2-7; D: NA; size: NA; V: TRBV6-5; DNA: TGTGCCAGCACCAACGAGGGGGGGGGACCGTACGAGCAGTACTTC; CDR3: CASTNEGGGPYEQYF
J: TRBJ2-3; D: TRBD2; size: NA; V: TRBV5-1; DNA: TGCGCCAGCAGCTCGCTCGGGGGGGGCGCGAAAGATACGCAGTATTTT; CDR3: CASSSLGGGAKDTQYF
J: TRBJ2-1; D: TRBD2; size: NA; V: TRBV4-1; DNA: TGCGCCAGCAGCCACCGATTGGGGACTAGCGGGAATGAGCAGTTCTTC; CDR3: CASSHRLGTSGNEQFF
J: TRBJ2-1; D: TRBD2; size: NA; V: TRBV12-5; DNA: TGTGCTAGTGGTTCCCCTGGACGGGGGGGGTATGAGCAGTTCTTC; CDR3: CASGSPGRGGYEQFF
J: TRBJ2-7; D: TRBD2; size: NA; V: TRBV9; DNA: TGTGCCAGCAGCGTAGCTGGTAGCGGGAGTTACGAGCAGTACTTC; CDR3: CASSVAGSGSYEQYF
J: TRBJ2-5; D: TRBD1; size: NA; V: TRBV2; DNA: TGTGCCAGCAGTCCCAGGGGGCGCGTAGAGACCCAGTACTTC; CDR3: CASSPRGRVETQYF
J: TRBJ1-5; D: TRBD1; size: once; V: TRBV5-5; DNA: TGTGCCAGCAGCCCCGGGACAGGGCTTTCCAGCAATCAGCCCCAGCATTTT; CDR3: CASSPGTGLSSNQPQHF
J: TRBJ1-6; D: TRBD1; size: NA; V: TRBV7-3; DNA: TGTGCCAGCAGCTTCGGGGACAGGCCCTATTCACCCCTCCACTTT; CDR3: CASSFGDRPYSPLHF
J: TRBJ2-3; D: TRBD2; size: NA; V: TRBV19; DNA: TGTGCCAGTAGTCCCAGATCTAGCGGGAAAACAGATACGCAGTATTTT; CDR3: CASSPRSSGKTDTQYF
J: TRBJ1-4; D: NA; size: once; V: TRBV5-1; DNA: TGCGCCAGCAGCTTGGCGTCGGGGGGGATTGGTAATGAAAAACTGTTTTTT; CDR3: CASSLASGGIGNEKLFF
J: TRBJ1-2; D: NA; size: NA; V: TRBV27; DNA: TGTGCCAGCAGTTTAGGGGGGGTGGGAGGCTACACCTTC; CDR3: CASSLGGVGGYTF
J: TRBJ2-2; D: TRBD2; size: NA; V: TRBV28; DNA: TGTGCCAGCAGTTCAGCGGGAGGGACCGGGGAGCTGTTTTTT; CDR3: CASSSAGGTGELFF
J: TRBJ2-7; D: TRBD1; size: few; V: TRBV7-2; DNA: TGTGCCAGCAGCGCCACGACAGGGGATGCCTACGAGCAGTACTTC; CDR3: CASSATTGDAYEQYF
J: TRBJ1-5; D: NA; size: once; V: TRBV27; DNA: TGTGCCAGCAGTCAATCCGTGGGGCCCACAGGCGGCAATCAGCCCCAGCATTTT; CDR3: CASSQSVGPTGGNQPQHF
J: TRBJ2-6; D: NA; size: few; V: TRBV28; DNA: TGTGCCAGCACCCCCCCGGGGGCTGGGGCCAACGTCCTGACTTTC; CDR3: CASTPPGAGANVLTF
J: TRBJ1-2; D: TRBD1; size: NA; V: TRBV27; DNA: TGTGCCAGCAGTCCGGACAGGAGGAGTGGCTACACCTTC; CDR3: CASSPDRRSGYTF
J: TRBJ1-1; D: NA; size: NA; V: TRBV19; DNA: TGTGCCAGTCTTAGTCAGGGAGGCATGAACACTGAAGCTTTCTTT; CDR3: CASLSQGGMNTEAFF
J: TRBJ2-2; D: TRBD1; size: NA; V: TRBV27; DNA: TGTGCCAGCAGGCCATCCGGGACAGGGGTTACCGGGGAGCTGTTTTTT; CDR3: CASRPSGTGVTGELFF
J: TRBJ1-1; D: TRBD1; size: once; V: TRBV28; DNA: TGTGCCAGCAGTTTATCATCAGGGGGCCCCAACACTGAAGCTTTCTTT; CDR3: CASSLSSGGPNTEAFF
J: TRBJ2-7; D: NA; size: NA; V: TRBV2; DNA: TGTGCCAGCACCCTGGACACCCCAGCCTACGAGCAGTACTTC; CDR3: CASTLDTPAYEQYF
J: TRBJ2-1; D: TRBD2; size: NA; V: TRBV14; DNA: TGTGCCAGCAGTCCCTTCGTCGGTAGCGGGAGACCTCCTCGGAATGATGAGCAGTTCTTC; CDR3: CASSPFVGSGRPPRNDEQFF
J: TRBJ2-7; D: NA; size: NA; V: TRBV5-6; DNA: TGTGCCAGCAGTTCTCTAGCGTCCTCCTACGAGCAGTACTTC; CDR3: CASSSLASSYEQYF
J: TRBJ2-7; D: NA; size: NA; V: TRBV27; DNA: TGTGCCAGCAGTTTGGCGGGACCCTCCTACGAGCAGTACTTC; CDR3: CASSLAGPSYEQYF
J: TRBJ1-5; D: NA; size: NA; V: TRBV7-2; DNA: TGTGCCAGCAGCCAAACGGTTTTGGGCAATCAGCCCCAGCATTTT; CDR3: CASSQTVLGNQPQHF
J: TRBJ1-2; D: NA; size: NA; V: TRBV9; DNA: TGTGCCAGCAGCGGTGTCAGGGCGCACTATGGCTACACCTTC; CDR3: CASSGVRAHYGYTF
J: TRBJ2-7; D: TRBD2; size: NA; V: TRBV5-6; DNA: TGTGCCAGCAGCTCGGGACTAGCGGGTTGGGGTCCCTACGAGCAGTACTTC; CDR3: CASSSGLAGWGPYEQYF
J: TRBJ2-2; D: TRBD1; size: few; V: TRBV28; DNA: TGTGCCAGTGAATCGGACAGGGAAACCGGGGAGCTGTTTTTT; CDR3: CASESDRETGELFF
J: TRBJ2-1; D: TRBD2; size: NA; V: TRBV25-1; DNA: TGTGCCAGCAGTGGGGGGGGTGAGCAGTTCTTC; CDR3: CASSGGGEQFF
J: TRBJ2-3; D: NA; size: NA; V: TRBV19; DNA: TGTGCCAGTAGTACTCATAGCGGCAGCACAGATACGCAGTATTTT; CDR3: CASSTHSGSTDTQYF
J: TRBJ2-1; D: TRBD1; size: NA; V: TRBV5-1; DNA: TGCGCCAGCAGTATCGGACAGGGCTCCGGATTTTGGGATGAGCAGTTCTTC; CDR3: CASSIGQGSGFWDEQFF
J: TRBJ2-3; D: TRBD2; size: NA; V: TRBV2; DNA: TGTGCCAGCGAGCGGGGCCTAACAGATACGCAGTATTTT; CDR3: CASERGLTDTQYF
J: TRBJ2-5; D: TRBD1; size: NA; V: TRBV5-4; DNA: TGTGCCAGCAGCTTGGGACAGGGGGTAGGAGAGACCCAGTACTTC; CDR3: CASSLGQGVGETQYF
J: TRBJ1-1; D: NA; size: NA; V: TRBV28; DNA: TGTGCCAGCACCTCGGGAGACACTGAAGCTTTCTTT; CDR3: CASTSGDTEAFF
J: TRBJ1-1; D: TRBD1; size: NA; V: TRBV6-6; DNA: TGTGCCAGCAGTTACTCAGGGACAGGACGTAGGGCTTTCTTT; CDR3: CASSYSGTGRRAFF
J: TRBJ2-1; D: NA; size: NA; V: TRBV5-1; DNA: TGCGCCAGCAGCTTGACTTTATCTGAGCAGTTCTTC; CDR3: CASSLTLSEQFF